A single sample gave rise to the 24 T cell receptor beta chains below, sequenced in a study of vaccination effects on CD4 cells after COVID-19. Clones were sequenced by immunoSEQ multiplex PCR, and TCRdb holds only the in-frame ones, with some missing. The sample has 26,000 or so clones, around 78% seen once. No cognate antigen is known for these TCRs. Antigen-specific CD4+ T cells were expanded with viral peptide pools in the ViraFEST assay before sequencing. Researchers isolated CD4+ T cells once 9 to 11 days of culture had elapsed. This person caught SARS-CoV-2 sometime from March to December 2020, and PCR testing confirmed the infection. This specimen was CD4+ T cells from PBMCs cultured with HCoV-NL63 spike peptides, taken before COVID-19 vaccination. Receptor source: a human donor who had a prior SARS-CoV-2 infection.

This rearrangement joins TRBV5-6 to TRBJ2-7, with 7 bases lining up with TRBD2. This CDR3 region has 17 residues. In germline, CDR1 is SGHDT, CDR2 YYEEEE. Unmatched junction bases numbered 16, after V lost 4 bases and J lost 3 bases. CDR3 sequence: CASSLILMGGYVYEQYF. The CDR3 DNA follows: TGTGCCAGCAGCCTGATACTTATGGGGGGGTACGTCTACGAGCAGTACTTC.

This clone was observed a handful of times. This chain uses TRBV4-3 with TRBJ1-6; D is ambiguous. This CDR3 is built from 15 residues. V was trimmed by 5 bases and J by 9 bases, leaving 17 bases between them. CDR1 and CDR2 from the germline V gene are LGHNA and YSLEER. This CDR3 is CASSARSMEGSPLHF. DNA of the CDR3: TGCGCCAGCAGCGCCCGGAGTATGGAAGGTTCACCCCTCCACTTT.

The chain uses TRBV2 and TRBJ2-6; D unresolved. The CDR3 runs 14 residues. Germline-derived CDR1 and CDR2 are SNHLY and FYNNEI. Trimming left V 10 bases short and J 1 base short, with 11 bases between. CDR3 sequence reads: CAINRGSGANVLTF. CDR3 sequence (DNA): TGTGCCATTAATCGTGGATCTGGGGCCAACGTCCTGACTTTC.

On this clone itself: No DNA is shown, since the ends of the CDR3 on it are uncertain; the CDR3 is the one TCRdb lists. The chain recombines TRBV9 with TRBJ2-3; TRBD1 is the table's D call and was not checked against the DNA. Per the germline V gene, CDR1 is SGDLS and CDR2 is YYNGEE. The CDR3 region is 17 residues in length, termini included. The chain's CDR3 is CASSEGTGGFLADTQYF.

The V and J genes are TRBV11-2 and TRBJ2-7, with 11 bases matching TRBD1. The CDR3 spans 19 residues. CDR1 and CDR2 (germline): SGHAT, FQNNGV. V gave up 4 bases and J gave up 4 bases; unmatched junction bases: 18. The DNA of the CDR3 is TGTGCCAGCAGCTCCCTCCTTGGCGGGGGGACAGGGGGTATTTACGAGCAGTACTTC. This translates into CASSSLLGGGTGGIYEQYF.

The V and J genes are TRBV7-9 and TRBJ1-1; D uncertain. The CDR3 has 14 amino acids. Germline V CDR1 and CDR2: SEHNR, FQNEAQ (reference sequence). V dropped 4 bases and J dropped 1 base, with 10 bases sitting between them. The CDR3 nucleotides read TGTGCCAGCAGCTCTCCCGATCGGAACACTGAAGCTTTCTTT. Translated: CASSSPDRNTEAFF.

This clone was observed a handful of times. This chain connects TRBV10-3 to TRBJ2-3; 10 positions agree with TRBD1. With 6 bases clipped from V and 2 bases from J, the junction kept 5 bases outside the gene matches. The CDR3 loop spans 15 amino acids. CDR1 ENHRY and CDR2 SYGVKD come from the germline V gene. CDR3 nucleotide sequence: TGTGCCATCAGCGGGGGGACAGGGGACACAGATACGCAGTATTTT. Protein: CAISGGTGDTDTQYF.

The chain joins TRBV5-1 to TRBJ1-5; D is possibly TRBD1 (6 bases). V lost 0 bases, J lost 0 bases, and 7 bases lay in between. This CDR3 region has 15 residues. Germline assignment: CDR1 SGHRS and CDR2 YFSETQ. The CDR3 region is CASSLEGGSNQPQHF. The CDR3 bases are TGCGCCAGCAGCTTGGAAGGGGGTAGCAATCAGCCCCAGCATTTT. Complete variable domain (other parts from reference TRBV5-1 and TRBJ1-5): KAGVTQTPRYLIKTRGQQVTLSCSPISGHRSVSWYQQTPGQGLQFLFEYFSETQRNKGNFPGRFSGRQFSNSRSEMNVSTLELGDSALYLCASSLEGGSNQPQHFGDGTRLSIL.

This chain connects TRBV6-5 to TRBJ2-7; TRBD2 agrees at 8 bases. With V trimmed by 5 bases and J by 12 bases, 12 bases remained unmatched. CDR1 and CDR2 from the germline V gene are MNHEY and SVGAGI. The CDR3 extends over 13 amino acids. The CDR3 region is CASSQLADLFRYF. CDR3 coding DNA: TGTGCCAGCAGTCAACTAGCGGACCTTTTTCGGTACTTC.

This clone appeared a few times. The rearrangement uses TRBV2 and TRBJ2-1, with no clear D. Germline lookup yields CDR1 SNHLY and CDR2 FYNNEI. The CDR3 is made up of 14 amino acids. V was clipped by 9 bases and J by 0 bases, with 12 bases between them. CDR3 DNA: TGTGCCAGACGAGACTGGGGCTCCTACAATGAGCAGTTCTTC. Protein product: CARRDWGSYNEQFF.

V and J are TRBV3-1 (or the pseudogene TRBV3-2) and TRBJ1-2; unclear D gene. This CDR3 region has 14 residues. Germline values: CDR1 LGHDT, CDR2 YNNKEL (reference sequence). The germline V and J ends were trimmed by 0 bases and 4 bases, with 9 bases remaining between them. CDR3 nucleotide sequence: TGTGCCAGCAGCCAAGATGGTACCCTCTATGGCTACACCTTC. Its translation is CASSQDGTLYGYTF.

This chain uses TRBV18 with TRBJ1-2; D is ambiguous. The CDR3 has 15 amino acids. Germline assignment: CDR1 KGHSH and CDR2 LQKENI. Trimming stripped 3 bases from V and 3 bases from J, with 14 bases between. As DNA, the CDR3 is TGTGCCAGCTCACCCGCAAAGGGAACGGACTATGGCTACACCTTC. Protein product: CASSPAKGTDYGYTF.

The chain has TRBV5-6 and TRBJ2-1; D is unresolved. V gave up 4 bases and J gave up 2 bases, with 16 bases separating them. The CDR3 covers 16 residues. Germline CDR1 SGHDT, CDR2 YYEEEE. CDR3 loop: CASSTLHHSAYNEQFF. CDR3 in DNA: TGTGCCAGCAGCACTCTCCACCACTCCGCCTACAATGAGCAGTTCTTC.

J is TRBJ1-4 and V is TRBV23-1; D unclear. TRBV23-1 is recorded as an ORF, its role being uncertain. V was clipped by 6 bases and J by 5 bases, with 10 bases between them. The CDR3 length is 13 residues. DNA of the CDR3: TGCGCCAGCAGGCCAAGGGAGAATGAAAAACTGTTTTTT. It specifies CASRPRENEKLFF.

V is TRBV6-2 or TRBV6-3 and J is TRBJ2-7; D gene unclear. The CDR3 length is 14 residues. CDR1 and CDR2 from the germline V gene are MNHEY and SVGEGT. The ends were cut back, 2 bases at V and 3 bases at J, with 11 bases in the middle. The DNA for the CDR3 is TGTGCCAGCAGTTACCCCCGGGCTAACTACGAGCAGTACTTC. Translation gives CASSYPRANYEQYF.

The V gene is TRBV7-6, the J gene TRBJ2-2, with unresolved D. Germline V CDR1 and CDR2: SGHVS, FNYEAQ. The length of the CDR3 is 15 residues. V lost 5 bases and J lost 1, with 11 bases in between. This chain's CDR3 is CASSPWTENTGELFF. CDR3 in DNA: TGTGCCAGCAGCCCCTGGACCGAGAACACCGGGGAGCTGTTTTTT.

V is TRBV11-3 and J is TRBJ2-7, with D possibly being TRBD2 (6 bases). Germline CDR1 reads SGHNT; CDR2 reads YENEEA. There are 13 residues in the CDR3. The germline V and J ends were trimmed by 5 bases and 3 bases, with 11 bases remaining between them. DNA for the CDR3: TGTGCCAGCAGCATTGGGACTGTCTACGAGCAGTACTTC. The encoded protein is CASSIGTVYEQYF.

This clone showed up just once. The gene calls are TRBV18 and TRBJ2-7; 8 nucleotides match TRBD2. The CDR3 has 16 residues. Germline V gene lookup returns CDR1 KGHSH and CDR2 LQKENI. J was trimmed by 3 bases and V by 0 bases; bases with no gene match: 7. DNA of the CDR3: TGTGCCAGCTCACCACCAAGTCGGGGGGGGTTCTACGAGCAGTACTTC. Translating gives CASSPPSRGGFYEQYF.

The chain couples TRBV5-6 to TRBJ2-7, with 7 bases fitting TRBD1. V gave up 2 bases and J gave up 0 bases; unmatched junction bases: 5. The CDR3 sequence is 15 residues long. Germline-derived CDR1 and CDR2 are SGHDT and YYEEEE. CDR3 nucleotide sequence: TGTGCCAGCAGCTTATACAGGGGCCCCTCCTACGAGCAGTACTTC. Translated, it gives CASSLYRGPSYEQYF. Supplemented by reference TRBV5-6 and TRBJ2-7, the full variable domain reads DAGVTQSPTHLIKTRGQQVTLRCSPKSGHDTVSWYQQALGQGPQFIFQYYEEEERQRGNFPDRFSGHQFPNYSSELNVNALLLGDSALYLCASSLYRGPSYEQYFGPGTRLTVT.

The rearrangement joins TRBV27 to TRBJ2-1; D is possibly TRBD2 (6 bases). The CDR3 runs to 15 residues. The germline CDR1 and CDR2 sequences are MNHEY and SMNVEV (reference sequence). V was cut by 1 base and J by 7 bases, with 14 bases left in between. The CDR3 protein is CASSLLLAARNEQFF. Written as DNA, the CDR3 is TGTGCCAGCAGTTTATTATTAGCGGCCAGGAATGAGCAGTTCTTC.

This clone appeared once. The chain is built from TRBV4-3 and TRBJ2-7; 8 positions agree with TRBD1. V dropped 0 bases and J dropped 0; count of bases not matched to a gene: 16. Germline values: CDR1 LGHNA, CDR2 YSLEER. The CDR3 covers 20 residues. As DNA, the CDR3 is TGCGCCAGCAGCCAAGATCCCAGGACAGGGCCCACAGCCCACTCCTACGAGCAGTACTTC. Its protein product is CASSQDPRTGPTAHSYEQYF.

The chain combines TRBV5-1 with TRBJ2-1; no clear D gene. Germline V lookup: CDR1 SGHRS, CDR2 YFSETQ. V dropped 2 bases and J dropped 0 bases, with 15 bases sitting between them. This CDR3 has 17 residues. The CDR3 loop is CASSFTRSLLSYNEQFF. CDR3 bases: TGCGCCAGCAGCTTTACCCGATCCCTCCTCTCCTACAATGAGCAGTTCTTC.

In this sample, this clone turned up a few times. The chain employs TRBV5-4 and TRBJ2-1; 15 nucleotides line up with TRBD2. Germline V gene sequence: CDR1 SGHNT, CDR2 YYREEE (reference sequence). The CDR3 has 15 residues. V lost 4 bases, J lost 9 bases, and 5 bases stayed unmatched. Here the CDR3 DNA reads TGTGCCAGCAGCCCTGGACTAGCGGGGGGGCCTGAGCAGTTCTTC. Encoded protein: CASSPGLAGGPEQFF.

This sequence joins TRBV19 and TRBJ2-7; a possible D gene is TRBD1 (6 bases). The germline V gene encodes CDR1 LNHDA and CDR2 SQIVND (reference sequence). Trimming shortened V by 6 bases and J by 1 base, and 13 bases separated the two germline ends. The CDR3 runs 14 residues. The CDR3 region has the DNA TGTGCCAGTAGAAGACAGGTCAATTCCTACGAGCAGTACTTC. It specifies CASRRQVNSYEQYF.